This T cell receptor beta chain was identified in a study of blood T cell repertoires in COVID-19. The wider study: Acute-phase and convalescent COVID-19 samples originated in the United States, Italy and Spain. Sources were T cells, B-cell-depleted T cells, or PBMCs; the material itself was cDNA or gDNA.

As handled by the study authors: Reference gene primer amplification gave estimated nucleated cell counts. Data came from immunoSEQ multiplex PCR; TCRdb stores just in-frame clones and leaves some out. Clone size and the V and J calls come from that table; the DNA yielded D and trimming. The sample lists roughly 81,000 clones, roughly four fifths occurring once. Germline V gene lookup returns CDR1 SNHLY and CDR2 FYNNEI. V was pared by 6 bases and J by 0 bases, with 15 bases between. This CDR3 is built from 16 residues. The sequence was obtained from a man in his sixties with acute or convalescent COVID-19. The rearrangement uses TRBV2 and TRBJ2-4, with D perhaps matching TRBD2 (5 bases). Sequenced sample: peripheral blood. As DNA, the CDR3 is TGTGCCAGCAGCCAGGACGGACTGATAGCCAAAAACATTCAGTACTTC. Amino acid sequence: CASSQDGLIAKNIQYF.